This T cell receptor beta chain was recorded in a study of shared clonotypes between healthy human individuals. The authors split each subset's genomic DNA evenly across several immunoSEQ plates. The protocol was immunoSEQ multiplex PCR, while the TCRdb copy is restricted to in-frame clones and leaves out a portion. This table holds roughly 1.4 million clones, just under 99% found once. The CDR3 consists of 14 residues. V was pared by 4 bases and J by 8 bases, with 9 bases of the junction left unmatched. CDR1 is SGHNT and CDR2 is YYREEE in the germline V gene (reference sequence). Researchers partitioned CD4+ cells into CD45RA+ naive and CD45RA-negative memory subsets.

The clonotype comes from a man aged 25-45 years in good health. Sample: naive CD4+ T cells sorted from blood. Subset of the sample: CD45RA+ positively selected. The chain employs TRBV5-4 and TRBJ2-1; 7 bases agree with TRBD2. The chain's CDR3 is CASSGGRARDEQFF. In DNA form, the CDR3 reads TGTGCCAGCAGCGGTGGGAGGGCCAGGGATGAGCAGTTCTTC.